The rows below give T cell receptor beta chains drawn from one sample of a study of T cells after yellow fever vaccination. TCRdb processed the 5' RACE reads anew with MiXCR; each CDR3 protein has one entry. The data contain some 320,000 distinct CDR3 sequences, around 4.5% of them singletons. The starting material was PBMCs, obtained 15 days after the yellow fever booster vaccination. All receptors come from a man aged 18 to 30 who received the YFV17D yellow fever vaccine. The CDR3 runs from the conserved cysteine through the conserved F or W.

J: TRBJ2-5; V: TRBV7-2; CDR3: CASTFRGVQETQYF
J: TRBJ2-7; V: TRBV20-1; CDR3: CSAEEGLNGNEQYF
J: TRBJ1-2; V: TRBV27; CDR3: CASRTGTGFGYTF
J: TRBJ2-7; V: TRBV7-2; CDR3: CASSPNLSYEQYF
J: TRBJ2-1; V: TRBV18; CDR3: CASSPNGQGATSYNEQFF
J: TRBJ1-1; V: TRBV12-3/TRBV12-4; CDR3: CASRVRGGTEAFF
J: TRBJ1-1; V: TRBV7-6; CDR3: CASSATGIDTEAFF
J: TRBJ2-4; V: TRBV9; CDR3: CASTIQEGGIQYF
J: TRBJ2-5; V: TRBV9; CDR3: CASSVSPLAVFQETQYF
J: TRBJ1-5; V: TRBV6-2/TRBV6-3; CDR3: CASNEAGLGGQPQHF
J: TRBJ2-2; V: TRBV6-2/TRBV6-3; CDR3: CASSIRDTHTGELFF
J: TRBJ1-6; V: TRBV27; CDR3: CASSPGGEGRPLHF
J: TRBJ2-2; V: TRBV23-1; CDR3: CASSRAPNTGELFF
J: TRBJ2-3; V: TRBV12-3/TRBV12-4; CDR3: CASSLGSNTQYF
J: TRBJ1-1; V: TRBV10-2; CDR3: CASSGGLEAFF
J: TRBJ2-7; V: TRBV5-1; CDR3: CASSTGGGRYEQYF